These 19 T cell receptor beta chains were sequenced from one sample in a study of OX40 agonist ivuxolimab in advanced cancers. The library was obtained by the immunoSEQ multiplex PCR assay. TCRdb limited this immuneACCESS table to in-frame rearrangements with V and J called. A share of clones is missing; checked studies link under half to unresolved V genes, and the rest is unexplained. The sample table records 15,000 to 20,000 clones; approximately 83% of these occur just once. Roughly an eighth of the sample is held by the ten biggest clonotypes. Sequenced here: CD4+ or CD8+ T cells sorted from blood, sampled in a trial of the OX40 agonist ivuxolimab. All receptors derive from an adult with an advanced solid tumor such as melanoma, head and neck, liver or kidney cancer.

The rearrangement joins TRBV11-2 to TRBJ2-7; possibly TRBD2 for D (6 bases). CDR1 is SGHAT, CDR2 FQNNGV, per germline. V was cut by 3 bases and J by 6 bases, with 9 bases left in between. This CDR3 is 12 amino acids long. CDR3 sequence (DNA): TGTGCCAGCAGCTTGGGACTTTTCGAGCAGTACTTC. Translation: CASSLGLFEQYF.

This rearrangement joins TRBV7-2 to TRBJ2-1, with a weak D call TRBD2 (5 bases). Trimming removed 5 bases at V and 4 bases at J, with 12 bases between. The germline CDR1 and CDR2 sequences are SGHTA and FQGNSA. The CDR3 runs 14 residues. This CDR3 reads CASSQPGLYNEQFF. The CDR3 region has the DNA TGTGCCAGCAGCCAGCCGGGGTTGTACAATGAGCAGTTCTTC.

The V call is TRBV10-1, the J call TRBJ2-7, with D tentatively TRBD1 (5 bases). Between the trimmed V and J ends, which lost 4 bases and 6 bases, there was a span of 10 bases. CDR1 and CDR2 (germline): WNHNN, SYGVQD (reference sequence). This CDR3 spans 12 amino acids. Written as DNA, the CDR3 is TGCGCCAGCAGTGGCAGGGTTGGCGAGCAGTACTTC. This gives the protein CASSGRVGEQYF.

This clone was observed a single time. The chain is built from TRBV4-1 and TRBJ2-7; 9 bases are shared with TRBD1. Germline CDR1 and CDR2: MGHRA and YSYEKL. Trimming removed 1 base from V and 5 bases from J; junction bases left unmatched: 6. This CDR3 comprises 15 residues. The CDR3 is CASSQAPGQGHEQYF. The CDR3 DNA follows: TGCGCCAGCAGCCAAGCACCGGGACAGGGCCACGAGCAGTACTTC.

This rearrangement joins TRBV9 to TRBJ1-1; tentative D call: TRBD1 (6 bases). V was pared by 0 bases and J by 11 bases, with 20 bases between. Germline CDR1 reads SGDLS; CDR2 reads YYNGEE. This CDR3 contains 15 residues. CDR3 residues: CASSVDGTPGERAFF. CDR3 sequence (DNA): TGTGCCAGCAGCGTAGATGGGACACCCGGGGAGAGGGCTTTCTTT.

The genes are TRBV7-2 and TRBJ2-5; no reliable D call. Germline values: CDR1 SGHTA, CDR2 FQGNSA. The ends were cut back, 1 base at V and 2 bases at J, with 14 bases in the middle. CDR3 size: 16 residues. CDR3 loop: CASSLDVYPEQETQYF. CDR3 in DNA: TGTGCCAGCAGCTTAGACGTCTACCCGGAACAAGAGACCCAGTACTTC. Full variable domain (remainder filled in from reference TRBV7-2 and TRBJ2-5): GAGVSQSPSNKVTEKGKDVELRCDPISGHTALYWYRQSLGQGLEFLIYFQGNSAPDKSGLPSDRFSAERTGGSVSTLTIQRTQQEDSAVYLCASSLDVYPEQETQYFGPGTRLLVL.

The genes are TRBV28 and TRBJ2-1; no clear D gene. CDR3 size: 15 residues. V was pared by 1 base and J by 0 bases, with 7 bases between. Per germline, CDR1 MDHEN and CDR2 SYDVKM. In nucleotides, the CDR3 is TGTGCCAGCAGTTTATCCCTAAGCTCCTACAATGAGCAGTTCTTC. It codes for CASSLSLSSYNEQFF. Full variable domain (outside the CDR3, taken from reference TRBV28 and TRBJ2-1): DVKVTQSSRYLVKRTGEKVFLECVQDMDHENMFWYRQDPGLGLRLIYFSYDVKMKEKGDIPEGYSVSREKKERFSLILESASTNQTSMYLCASSLSLSSYNEQFFGPGTRLTVL.

This clone turned up a few times. The rearrangement links TRBV4-3 to TRBJ2-7; TRBD1 aligns across 7 bases. The CDR3 extends over 15 amino acids. Germline V gene data show CDR1 as LGHNA and CDR2 as YSLEER. Germline trimming cut 0 bases from V and 4 bases from J; bases unmatched to any gene: 6. CDR3 nucleotide sequence: TGCGCCAGCAGCCAAGAACAGGGGATATATTACGAGCAGTACTTC. Translated, it gives CASSQEQGIYYEQYF.

The chain carries TRBV5-1 and TRBJ2-1; D remains unclear. Germline CDR1 is SGHRS and CDR2 is YFSETQ. The CDR3 has 13 residues. V was shortened by 4 bases and J by 7 bases, with 12 bases between the two germline ends. This chain's CDR3 is CASSPDDINEQFF. The CDR3 DNA follows: TGCGCCAGCAGCCCTGACGATATTAATGAGCAGTTCTTC.

The chain employs TRBV27 and TRBJ1-2; possible D gene TRBD1, 5 bases. Trimming removed 7 bases at V and 3 bases at J, with 15 bases between. This CDR3 has 14 amino acids. Germline loops: CDR1 MNHEY, CDR2 SMNVEV (reference sequence). The DNA of the CDR3 is TGTGCCAGCACGCCCCTGGGGGGGGACTATGGCTACACCTTC. It yields the protein CASTPLGGDYGYTF.

There are a few counts of this clone. The chain is built from TRBV27 and TRBJ2-7; D remains unclear. CDR3 length equals 15 residues. With 3 bases removed from V and 5 bases from J, the gap between germline ends came to 17 bases. Germline V gene lookup returns CDR1 MNHEY and CDR2 SMNVEV (reference sequence). The CDR3 protein is CASSLTAGGLNEQYF. CDR3 nucleotides: TGTGCCAGCAGTTTGACGGCAGGTGGGCTGAACGAGCAGTACTTC.

V and J are TRBV9 and TRBJ2-5; perhaps TRBD2 as D (6 bases). The CDR3 contains 16 residues. V was cut by 0 bases and J by 3 bases, with 15 bases left in between. CDR1 SGDLS and CDR2 YYNGEE come from the germline V gene. The CDR3 DNA reads as TGTGCCAGCAGCGTAGTTGGGGGAGGCCTGGAAGAGACCCAGTACTTC. Translated: CASSVVGGGLEETQYF. Full variable domain (rest looked up from reference TRBV9 and TRBJ2-5): DSGVTQTPKHLITATGQRVTLRCSPRSGDLSVYWYQQSLDQGLQFLIQYYNGEERAKGNILERFSAQQFPDLHSELNLSSLELGDSALYFCASSVVGGGLEETQYFGPGTRLLVL.

The chain employs TRBV6-1 and TRBJ2-1; TRBD2 matches 7 bases. Germline CDR1 reads MNHNS; CDR2 reads SASEGT. The CDR3 is 13 amino acids. V shed 6 bases, J shed 8 bases, and the junction held 7 bases outside the gene matches. CDR3 amino acids: CASRPTSFDEQFF. DNA for the CDR3: TGTGCCAGCAGGCCGACTAGCTTCGATGAGCAGTTCTTC.

This chain joins TRBV4-3 and TRBJ2-1; a possible D gene is TRBD2 (7 bases). V lost 1 base and J 7 bases, leaving 23 bases between the germline ends. CDR1 LGHNA and CDR2 YSLEER come from the germline V gene. This CDR3 region has 18 residues. CDR3 sequence (DNA): TGCGCCAGCAGCCAAGTTAGGGGGGGCGGGCAATGGTGGAATGAGCAGTTCTTC. It encodes CASSQVRGGGQWWNEQFF.

This chain connects TRBV9 to TRBJ2-1, with 9 nucleotides matching TRBD2. Germline CDR1 and CDR2: SGDLS and YYNGEE. The CDR3 has 14 residues. The V and J ends lost 3 bases and 8 bases, in that order; junction bases with no gene match: 6. CDR3 sequence reads: CASSARTSDHEQFF. Here the CDR3 DNA reads TGTGCCAGCAGCGCTCGGACTAGCGATCATGAGCAGTTCTTC.

This clone was recorded a few times. V and J are TRBV19 and TRBJ1-2; 9 bases agree with TRBD1. CDR3 length equals 15 residues. V lost 6 bases and J lost 3; bases outside the gene matches: 8. CDR1 and CDR2 from the germline V gene are LNHDA and SQIVND (reference sequence). The CDR3 DNA sequence: TGTGCCAGTAGCCTGCGGGACAGGGAGGACTATGGCTACACCTTC. Residues: CASSLRDREDYGYTF.

This chain links TRBV7-6 with TRBJ2-7; a weak D match, TRBD1 (6 bases). The CDR3 extends over 14 amino acids. CDR1 is SGHVS, CDR2 FNYEAQ, per germline. V gave up 0 bases and J gave up 3 bases, with 9 bases separating them. The CDR3 coding sequence is TGTGCCAGCAGCTTAGCAACAGGGAGCTACGAGCAGTACTTC. Its protein product is CASSLATGSYEQYF.

This clone was seen a few times. The chain carries TRBV5-6 and TRBJ2-7; the D gene is possibly TRBD2 (6 bases). Germline V gene data show CDR1 as SGHDT and CDR2 as YYEEEE. Trimming took off 4 bases at V and 6 bases at J, with 11 bases between the two ends. The CDR3 length is 12 residues. The CDR3, as DNA: TGTGCCAGCAGCACTGGACTACTCGAGCAGTACTTC. Amino acid sequence: CASSTGLLEQYF.

This clone was observed a few times. V is TRBV14 and J is TRBJ2-5, with 9 bases lining up with TRBD1. Germline-derived CDR1 and CDR2 are SGHDN and FVKESK. The CDR3 is 18 amino acids. V lost 2 bases and J lost 1; bases outside the gene matches: 11. The CDR3 sequence: CASSQRDRVRSSQETQYF. Written as DNA, the CDR3 is TGTGCCAGCAGCCAAAGGGACAGGGTTCGTAGTAGCCAAGAGACCCAGTACTTC.